Listed here is a single T cell receptor (beta chain). Its antigen remains unidentified. These data belong to a study of cytomegalovirus exposure and HLA in healthy donors. General study findings and limits: In a later analysis, parvovirus B19, influenza, CMV and Epstein-Barr virus appeared linked to several top co-occurrence clusters. Listed as cytomegalovirus-associated were 170 or so TCR beta chains.

Losses at the gene ends were 5 bases for V and 4 bases for J; bases not matched to a gene: 7. The CDR3 totals 15 residues. CDR1 is MNHEY and CDR2 is SVGAGI in the germline V gene. The PCR employed 60 Vbeta primers together with 13 Jbeta primers. TCRdb's copy holds only in-frame clones and misses some; the assay was immunoSEQ multiplex PCR. The sample table includes around 100,000 clones. The chain is built from TRBV6-5 and TRBJ1-3, with 8 bases aligning to TRBD1. Sequenced: PBMCs. This TCR was recovered from a man in his forties or fifties in good health and CMV-seronegative. The CDR3 is CASSIGQGLGNTIYF. CDR3 bases: TGTGCCAGCAGTATAGGACAGGGACTGGGAAACACCATATATTTT.